What follows is one T cell receptor (beta chain) and its context. Its antigen remains undetermined. The input lacks base qualities; no much larger clone sits a single base away. Receptor libraries were prepared by the immunoSEQ multiplex PCR assay. For most patients, genomic DNA was isolated with the Qiagen DNeasy Blood and Tissue Kit and sent frozen to Adaptive Biotechnologies for TCR sequencing. For most patients, high-throughput TCR-beta CDR3 sequencing of genomic DNA was performed by Adaptive Biotechnologies. Regarding the original processing steps: Adaptive's ImmunoSEQ software was the source of the TCR sequencing data for roughly 19 patients, while three other patients were processed with MiXCR and VDJtools. CD4 versus CD8 sorting errors were corrected by removing sequences found in both subsets at a frequency ratio below 5:1. Because the origin of CDR3 nucleotide sequences shared between donor and recipient could not be assigned, those sequences were removed. To be classed as alloreactive, a clone needed at least 2-fold expansion over unstimulated cells and a minimum CFSE-low frequency of 0.002% (template counts) or 0.001% (read counts). Mappable clones were those detected in sequenced pre-transplant spleen, lymph node, or MLR CFSE-low populations of the donor or recipient. Cumulative frequency of alloreactive clones was calculated as a percentage of all sequences weighted by copy number. What TCRdb holds here is the immuneACCESS table cut down to in-frame rearrangements. Part of the clones is not present; checked against another copy, under half of the missing clones reflect an unresolved V gene, and the others are unexplained. V and J calls and clone size are copied from that table; D and trimming were computed from the DNA. A total of fewer than 95,000 clones appear in this sample, around 93% of them only once. The ten biggest clones cover 2% of the sample.

This entry is derived from a study of graft-versus-host responses after intestinal transplantation (dated by TCRdb to the early 2020s). Looking at the study overall: The transplants that recipients received were multivisceral, liver-intestinal, or isolated intestinal. All recipients received anti-thymocyte globulin induction followed by maintenance tacrolimus and steroids for around three years. Graft-versus-host and host-versus-graft alloreactive T cell clones were tracked in the graft, circulation and bone marrow after intestinal transplantation using bulk TCR-beta CDR3 sequencing. To identify alloreactive clones, pre-transplant mixed lymphocyte reaction products were sequenced and then compared with unstimulated pre-transplant donor and recipient T cells. Of the roughly 26 intestinal transplant recipients enrolled in the cohort, one of whom was a retransplant, a few patients without pretransplant specimens were excluded. Donor T cell macrochimerism was defined as a peak of at least 4% donor T cells among recipient peripheral blood mononuclear cells. Instead of going to the commercial service, samples from a few later patients were sequenced in-house on an Illumina MiSeq and processed with MiXCR.

The study at large found these results: Patients with donor T cell macrochimerism had high GvH to HvG T cell clonal ratios in their allografts. GvH clones were detected in recipient bone marrow, and some of these GvH clones were observed earlier in ileal mucosa or blood, consistent with an intestinal mucosal origin. Early after transplant, declines in HvG clones were associated with peak levels of circulating GvH clones. The conclusions were limited by the relatively low number and heterogeneity of the intestinal transplant patients.

Interpreted using the paper, the time point label stands for: cells obtained before transplantation from donor or recipient. CD3+CD4+ and CD3+CD8+ populations were FACS-sorted from unstimulated pre-transplant donor and recipient cells taken from spleen or lymph nodes. V loses 5 bases at its end and J loses 5 bases; junction bases beyond the gene matches: 7. In the germline V gene, CDR1 corresponds to SGHNT and CDR2 to YENEEA. Taken from cysteine to phenylalanine, the CDR3 has 14 residues. CDR3 DNA is the only sequence kept; it has 42 bases, read in frame from the first base. This receptor was obtained from a human donor who received an intestinal transplant. The rearrangement combines TRBV11-3 with TRBJ1-1, with 8 bases aligning to TRBD1. The sample consisted of unstimulated CD8+ T cells sorted from spleen or lymph node cells, taken before intestinal transplant. At the DNA level, the sequence is TGTGCCAGCAGCCCCCGGACAGGGAAGACTGAAGCTTTCTTT. Its translation is CASSPRTGKTEAFF.